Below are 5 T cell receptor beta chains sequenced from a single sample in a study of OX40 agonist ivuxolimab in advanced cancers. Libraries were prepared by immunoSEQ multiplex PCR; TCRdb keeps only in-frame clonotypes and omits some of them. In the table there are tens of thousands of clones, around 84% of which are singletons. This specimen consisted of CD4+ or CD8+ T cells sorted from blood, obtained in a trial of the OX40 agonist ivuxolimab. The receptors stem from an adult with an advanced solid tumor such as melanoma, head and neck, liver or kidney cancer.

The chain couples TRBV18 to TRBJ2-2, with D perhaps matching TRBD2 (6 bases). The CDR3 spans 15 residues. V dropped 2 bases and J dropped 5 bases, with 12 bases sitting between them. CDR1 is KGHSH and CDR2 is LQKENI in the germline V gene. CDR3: CASSPWRVETGELFF. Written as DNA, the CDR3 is TGTGCCAGCTCACCATGGAGGGTTGAAACCGGGGAGCTGTTTTTT.

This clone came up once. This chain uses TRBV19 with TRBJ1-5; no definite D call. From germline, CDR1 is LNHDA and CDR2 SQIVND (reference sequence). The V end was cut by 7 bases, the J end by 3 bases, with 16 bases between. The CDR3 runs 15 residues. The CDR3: CASTTATGFNQPQHF. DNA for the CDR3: TGTGCCAGTACCACCGCGACCGGATTCAATCAGCCCCAGCATTTT.

The CDR3 nucleotides read TGTGCCAGCAGCCCGCAGGGACCTATCGGCTATGGCTACACCTTC. It is translated as CASSPQGPIGYGYTF. This chain uses TRBV9 with TRBJ1-2; maybe TRBD1 (5 bases). Between the trimmed V and J ends, which lost 4 bases and 4 bases, there was a span of 17 bases. Germline-derived CDR1 and CDR2 are SGDLS and YYNGEE. CDR3 length equals 15 residues.

CDR3 residues: CACPTGFANYGYTF. The CDR3 nucleotides are TGTGCCTGCCCCACAGGATTCGCTAACTATGGCTACACCTTC. This chain uses TRBV30 with TRBJ1-2, with D possibly TRBD1 on 5 matching bases. This CDR3 has 14 amino acids. V lost 6 bases and J 0 bases, leaving 14 bases between the germline ends. Germline V CDR1 and CDR2: GTSNPN, SVGIG (reference sequence).

The CDR3 is CASRPGLAGGSSYNEQFF. CDR3 DNA: TGCGCCAGCAGGCCTGGACTAGCGGGGGGGAGCTCCTACAATGAGCAGTTCTTC. The chain carries TRBV4-1 and TRBJ2-1; TRBD2 aligns across 15 bases. The CDR3 sequence is 18 residues long. Germline CDR1 reads MGHRA; CDR2 reads YSYEKL. J lost 0 bases, V lost 6 bases, and 6 bases had no gene match.